The present TCR beta chain was sequenced within a study of Ad26.COV2.S vaccination and SARS-CoV-2 variants. Study-wide background: In the study, Ad26.COV2.S was injected intramuscularly once, or twice 56 days apart.

Germline V lookup: CDR1 SGHRS, CDR2 YFSETQ. CDR3 size: 15 residues. V shed 4 bases and J 4 bases; nucleotides not matched to a gene: 6. Points from the study as a whole: Once vaccination had occurred, spike-specific CD8+ and CD4+ T cell responses reportedly showed substantial breadth.

Produced via immunoSEQ multiplex PCR; TCRdb's table is partial and in-frame only. The repertoire includes about 470,000 clones, roughly 87% of them detected once, and around 4.2% sits in the top ten. Note on this clone: Its antigen is as yet unknown.

Sample treatment: roughly 18 received Ad26.COV2.S at low or high dose, single or two shots; about five received placebo; per-sample allocation not given. Sampling was done on day 63 after the first vaccine or placebo injection. The chain joins TRBV5-1 to TRBJ1-1; 11 bases fit TRBD1. The TCR sequence derives from a person between 18 and 59 years old who received the Ad26.COV2.S COVID-19 vaccine or a placebo. Sequenced material: peripheral blood, taken in a trial of Ad26.COV2.S vaccine versus placebo. The chain's CDR3 is CASSGQGARGTEAFF. The DNA of the CDR3 is TGCGCCAGCAGCGGACAGGGGGCGCGTGGCACTGAAGCTTTCTTT.